This T cell receptor (beta chain) was sequenced in a study of blood T cell repertoires in COVID-19. Study-level background: Material from acute and convalescent COVID-19 was sourced from the United States, Italy and Spain. The analysed material was cDNA or gDNA that came from T cells, B-cell-depleted T cells, or PBMCs.

The germline V gene encodes CDR1 SGHTA and CDR2 FQGNSA. J gave up 6 bases and V 2 bases, and 4 bases lay outside the gene matches. The CDR3 consists of 14 residues. In the original workflow: Cell counts per sample came from amplifying reference gene primers. Here immunoSEQ multiplex PCR was the method, and the copy in TCRdb shows in-frame clones only, minus some. V and J calls and clone size come straight from that table; D and trimming were deduced from the DNA. The sample includes under 150,000 clones, around 80% of them seen just once. The chain employs TRBV7-2 and TRBJ1-5; 7 bases fit TRBD1. Sample: peripheral blood. The sequence was collected from a man aged 60 to 75 with acute or convalescent COVID-19. CDR3 residues: CASSLYQGGQPQHF. The CDR3 nucleotides read TGTGCCAGCAGCTTATACCAGGGGGGTCAGCCCCAGCATTTT.